A selection of T cell receptor beta chains follows, all from one sample in a study of beta chain features in type 1 diabetes. This table comes from immunoSEQ multiplex PCR, and its TCRdb copy is limited to in-frame clones, with some not included. The data contain around 650,000 clones, around an eighth of them singletons. The material sequenced was naive CD4+ T cells from blood. The receptors derive from a man aged 25-45 years with type 1 diabetes. CDR3s include the opening cysteine and the closing phenylalanine or tryptophan. D genes are given only for firm matches. Size values are once, few and many counts, or a class for expanded clones, and some rows have none.

cdr3_aa: CASSRAVNEKLFF; cdr3_nt: TGTGCCAGCAGTAGGGCGGTTAATGAAAAACTGTTTTTT; j_call: TRBJ1-4; clone_size: few; v_call: TRBV7-2; d_call: -; cdr3_length: 13
cdr3_aa: CASRPSGLAGTGELFF; cdr3_nt: TGCGCCAGCAGACCGTCGGGACTAGCAGGGACCGGGGAGCTGTTTTTT; j_call: TRBJ2-2; clone_size: few; v_call: TRBV5-1; d_call: TRBD2; cdr3_length: 16
cdr3_aa: CASSPRLAGGRNEQFF; cdr3_nt: TGTGCCAGCAGTCCGAGACTAGCGGGGGGAAGGAATGAGCAGTTCTTC; j_call: TRBJ2-1; clone_size: -; v_call: TRBV28; d_call: TRBD2; cdr3_length: 16
cdr3_aa: CASSFFGPRSGANVLTF; cdr3_nt: TGTGCCAGCAGCTTCTTCGGGCCGCGCTCTGGGGCCAACGTCCTGACTTTC; j_call: TRBJ2-6; clone_size: few; v_call: TRBV7-9; d_call: -; cdr3_length: 17
cdr3_aa: CASRTPDRQQFF; cdr3_nt: TGTGCCAGCAGAACACCGGACAGGCAGCAGTTCTTC; j_call: TRBJ2-1; clone_size: -; v_call: TRBV2; d_call: TRBD1; cdr3_length: 12
cdr3_aa: CSVGGFAETQYF; cdr3_nt: TGCAGCGTTGGGGGGTTCGCGGAGACCCAGTACTTC; j_call: TRBJ2-5; clone_size: few; v_call: TRBV29-1; d_call: -; cdr3_length: 12
cdr3_aa: CASSSGTASGNTIYF; cdr3_nt: TGTGCCAGCAGCTCCGGGACGGCCTCTGGAAACACCATATATTTT; j_call: TRBJ1-3; clone_size: few; v_call: TRBV5-4; d_call: -; cdr3_length: 15
cdr3_aa: CASSREGHGVEKLFF; cdr3_nt: TGTGCCAGCAGCAGAGAGGGACACGGGGTAGAAAAACTGTTTTTT; j_call: TRBJ1-4; clone_size: -; v_call: TRBV7-2; d_call: -; cdr3_length: 15
cdr3_aa: CASHPCSDRAYEQYF; cdr3_nt: TGTGCCAGCCACCCCTGCAGCGACAGGGCCTACGAGCAGTACTTC; j_call: TRBJ2-7; clone_size: few; v_call: TRBV25-1; d_call: TRBD1; cdr3_length: 15
cdr3_aa: CASTLTSGNTYEQYF; cdr3_nt: TGTGCCAGCACCTTAACATCAGGGAACACCTACGAGCAGTACTTC; j_call: TRBJ2-7; clone_size: few; v_call: TRBV7-2; d_call: -; cdr3_length: 15
cdr3_aa: CASSLRRGAGNTIYF; cdr3_nt: TGTGCCAGCAGCTTGCGAAGGGGCGCTGGAAACACCATATATTTT; j_call: TRBJ1-3; clone_size: -; v_call: TRBV7-6; d_call: -; cdr3_length: 15
cdr3_aa: CAIRDRVPDTQYF; cdr3_nt: TGTGCCATCAGGGACAGGGTGCCAGATACGCAGTATTTT; j_call: TRBJ2-3; clone_size: -; v_call: TRBV10-3; d_call: TRBD1; cdr3_length: 13
cdr3_aa: CASSLSRTLDFEQYF; cdr3_nt: TGTGCCAGCAGCTTGTCCAGGACACTGGACTTCGAGCAGTACTTC; j_call: TRBJ2-7; clone_size: -; v_call: TRBV13; d_call: -; cdr3_length: 15
cdr3_aa: CASSAPAGREGYTF; cdr3_nt: TGTGCCAGCAGCGCCCCGGCGGGCCGGGAGGGCTACACCTTC; j_call: TRBJ1-2; clone_size: -; v_call: TRBV7-2; d_call: -; cdr3_length: 14
cdr3_aa: CASSLSSGGFTDTQYF; cdr3_nt: TGTGCCAGCAGCTTAAGCAGCGGGGGGTTCACAGATACGCAGTATTTT; j_call: TRBJ2-3; clone_size: few; v_call: TRBV7-2; d_call: TRBD2; cdr3_length: 16
cdr3_aa: CASSLGQANTEAFF; cdr3_nt: TGCGCCAGCAGTTTGGGACAGGCGAACACTGAAGCTTTCTTT; j_call: TRBJ1-1; clone_size: -; v_call: TRBV5-1; d_call: TRBD1; cdr3_length: 14
cdr3_aa: CASSLSGLISYEQYF; cdr3_nt: TGTGCCAGCAGCTTATCCGGACTGATCTCCTACGAGCAGTACTTC; j_call: TRBJ2-7; clone_size: -; v_call: TRBV7-2; d_call: -; cdr3_length: 15